Given below is one TCR beta chain in context. Authors' methods: Nucleated cell number was recorded as an estimate derived from reference gene primer amplification. TCRdb's copy holds only in-frame clones and misses some; the assay was immunoSEQ multiplex PCR. That table supplies the V and J calls and clone size; D and trimming were determined from the DNA. The table includes fewer than 150,000 clones, less than 85% detected once. In germline, CDR1 is MNHEY, CDR2 SMNVEV (reference sequence). The CDR3 sequence is 13 residues long. Trimming removed 7 bases from V and 2 bases from J; junction bases left unmatched: 2. The record originates from a study of blood T cell repertoires in COVID-19.

The sequence came from an elderly woman in a cohort sampled during active or convalescent COVID-19. J is TRBJ2-3 and V is TRBV27; 8 bases are a match to TRBD2. Sequencing input: peripheral blood. CDR3 in amino acids: CASIGLATDTQYF. DNA of the CDR3: TGTGCCAGCATTGGACTAGCCACAGATACGCAGTATTTT.